Listed below are T cell receptor beta chains from one sample, sequenced in a study of identifying expanded T cells in peripheral blood. The protocol was immunoSEQ multiplex PCR, while the TCRdb copy is restricted to in-frame clones and leaves out a portion. The sample shows under 95,000 clones, about nine tenths of them seen only once. Sequenced sample: blood. These receptors were collected from a person aged 18 to 75 in good health. CDR3s include the opening cysteine and the closing phenylalanine or tryptophan. A D gene is named only where the DNA matches it firmly. Expanded clones get a size class; other rows say once, few or many, or leave the size out.

V: TRBV28
J: TRBJ2-7
size: few
D: .
DNA: TGTGCCAGCAGTTCGACGGGGGAAGCCTACGAGCAGTACTTC
CDR3: CASSSTGEAYEQYF

V: TRBV4-1
J: TRBJ2-5
size: .
D: TRBD1
DNA: TGCGCCAGCAGCAGGACAGGGGTATGGGAGACCCAGTACTTC
CDR3: CASSRTGVWETQYF

V: TRBV2
J: TRBJ1-3
size: few
D: .
DNA: TGTGCCAGCAGTGAATGGGGAGGGACCGGAAACACCATATATTTT
CDR3: CASSEWGGTGNTIYF

V: TRBV5-8
J: TRBJ1-6
size: .
D: .
DNA: TGTGCCAGCCGGTCCTATAATTCACCCCTCCACTTT
CDR3: CASRSYNSPLHF

V: TRBV5-1
J: TRBJ2-2
size: .
D: TRBD1
DNA: TGCGCCAGCAGCTTGGTTCCGGGACAGGACGCAACCGGGGAGCTGTTTTTT
CDR3: CASSLVPGQDATGELFF

V: TRBV5-6
J: TRBJ1-1
size: .
D: .
DNA: TGTGCCAGCAGCAACTATAACGACGGAAACACTGAAGCTTTCTTT
CDR3: CASSNYNDGNTEAFF

V: TRBV7-8
J: TRBJ1-2
size: .
D: .
DNA: TGTGCCAGCAGCTCACGACAGGAGGGGTATAACTATGGCTACACCTTC
CDR3: CASSSRQEGYNYGYTF

V: TRBV6-5
J: TRBJ2-7
size: .
D: .
DNA: TGTGCCAGCAGTAGGGGACGGGACTACGAGCAGTACTTC
CDR3: CASSRGRDYEQYF

V: TRBV9
J: TRBJ2-3
size: .
D: .
DNA: TGTGCCAGCAGCGTAACTGAGCGGGGCACAGATACGCAGTATTTT
CDR3: CASSVTERGTDTQYF

V: TRBV7-2
J: TRBJ2-7
size: .
D: TRBD2
DNA: TGTGCCAGCAGCCTCATTGCGGGAGGCACCTACGAGCAGTACTTC
CDR3: CASSLIAGGTYEQYF

V: TRBV19
J: TRBJ2-2
size: .
D: TRBD1
DNA: TGTGCCAGTAGTATAGGAAGACAGGGCCTCACCGGGGAGCTGTTTTTT
CDR3: CASSIGRQGLTGELFF

V: TRBV2
J: TRBJ1-2
size: .
D: .
DNA: TGTGCCAGCAGTGTGGAGGGACCCGAAATCTATGGCTACACCTTC
CDR3: CASSVEGPEIYGYTF

V: TRBV28
J: TRBJ2-1
size: .
D: TRBD2
DNA: TGTGCCAGCAGTTTAGGGGGGGGACGACGGAGCTCCTACAATGAGCAGTTCTTC
CDR3: CASSLGGGRRSSYNEQFF

V: TRBV7-9
J: TRBJ2-7
size: once
D: .
DNA: TGTGCCAGCAGCTTCGGAAATCCGCCCGAGCAGTACTTC
CDR3: CASSFGNPPEQYF

V: TRBV7-2
J: TRBJ1-3
size: .
D: .
DNA: TGTGCCAGCAGCCCCGTCGGGCAGTCCGGAAACACCATATATTTT
CDR3: CASSPVGQSGNTIYF

V: TRBV5-1
J: TRBJ2-7
size: .
D: TRBD2
DNA: TGCGCCAGCGGGGGGGACCCAAGCTCCTACGAGCAGTACTTC
CDR3: CASGGDPSSYEQYF

V: TRBV4-2
J: TRBJ1-6
size: .
D: TRBD1
DNA: TGTGCCAGCAGCTTGGTTTTGGTTCAGCCCGGGACAGGCAATTCACCCCTCCACTTT
CDR3: CASSLVLVQPGTGNSPLHF

V: TRBV6-5
J: TRBJ2-5
size: .
D: .
DNA: TGTGCCAGCAGTTACTCCCGGGGGCAGGGGGGGGCCCAGTACTTC
CDR3: CASSYSRGQGGAQYF

V: TRBV4-1
J: TRBJ2-1
size: .
D: .
DNA: TGCGCCAGCAGCCCTAGGACTTTACCCTACAATGAGCAGTTCTTC
CDR3: CASSPRTLPYNEQFF

V: TRBV29-1
J: TRBJ2-5
size: .
D: .
DNA: TGCAGCGTTGACTTCGGGACGCAAGAGACCCAGTACTTC
CDR3: CSVDFGTQETQYF

V: TRBV18
J: TRBJ2-7
size: .
D: TRBD1
DNA: TGTGCCAGCTCACCGACAGGGAACTCCTACGAGCAGTACTTC
CDR3: CASSPTGNSYEQYF

V: TRBV27
J: TRBJ2-2
size: .
D: .
DNA: TGTGCCAGCAGTTTATATGGGGGGCCGAACACCGGGGAGCTGTTTTTT
CDR3: CASSLYGGPNTGELFF

V: TRBV25-1
J: TRBJ2-1
size: .
D: .
DNA: TGTGCCAGCGGACTTCTGGACAGGGAGGGCAATGAGCAGTTCTTC
CDR3: CASGLLDREGNEQFF

V: TRBV9
J: TRBJ2-4
size: .
D: TRBD2
DNA: TGTGCCAGCAGCGTCGGGACTAGCGGGAGGGTCCCTCAGTACTTC
CDR3: CASSVGTSGRVPQYF

V: TRBV4-3
J: TRBJ1-3
size: .
D: .
DNA: TGCGCCAGCAGCCGCACCGCCGGACAGTGGGACACCATATATTTT
CDR3: CASSRTAGQWDTIYF

V: TRBV4-3
J: TRBJ1-1
size: .
D: .
DNA: TGCGCCAGCAGCCAAGTTCCCGTCAGACCAGCTTTCTTT
CDR3: CASSQVPVRPAFF

V: TRBV27
J: TRBJ2-7
size: .
D: .
DNA: TGTGCCAGCAGTTTACTTCCCGGCGGACCTTCCTACGAGCAGTACTTC
CDR3: CASSLLPGGPSYEQYF

V: TRBV7-9
J: TRBJ1-1
size: .
D: .
DNA: TGTGCCAGCAGCTTGAATCCCCCTGAAGCTTTCTTT
CDR3: CASSLNPPEAFF

V: TRBV7-9
J: TRBJ2-5
size: .
D: .
DNA: TGTGCCAGCAGCTCGCCGTTCGGGGAGGAGACCCAGTACTTC
CDR3: CASSSPFGEETQYF

V: TRBV2
J: TRBJ2-5
size: .
D: TRBD1
DNA: TGTGCCAGCAGTGGGACAGGGGTTAGAAAGACCCAGTACTTC
CDR3: CASSGTGVRKTQYF

V: TRBV7-3
J: TRBJ1-1
size: .
D: .
DNA: TGTGCCAGCAGCTTAACTGGGAGTGAAGCTTTCTTT
CDR3: CASSLTGSEAFF

V: TRBV5-6
J: TRBJ2-5
size: .
D: TRBD2
DNA: TGTGCCAGCAGGCCGGGACTAGCGGGACTTTACCAAGAGACCCAGTACTTC
CDR3: CASRPGLAGLYQETQYF

V: TRBV11-1
J: TRBJ2-1
size: .
D: TRBD2
DNA: TGTGCCAGCAGCTTACGTGGCGGGAGGGCCCTCTACAATGAGCAGTTCTTC
CDR3: CASSLRGGRALYNEQFF

V: TRBV7-2
J: TRBJ2-2
size: .
D: .
DNA: TGTGCCAGCAGCTTAAAAACCCCAGGGAGAGCCGGGGAGCTGTTTTTT
CDR3: CASSLKTPGRAGELFF

V: TRBV5-6
J: TRBJ2-6
size: .
D: .
DNA: TGTGCCAGCAGCTTGCGGGATCCTGGGGCCAACGTCCTGACTTTC
CDR3: CASSLRDPGANVLTF

V: TRBV7-2
J: TRBJ2-1
size: .
D: .
DNA: TGTGCCAGCAGCCTCCAGTTGAGATATGAGCAGTTCTTC
CDR3: CASSLQLRYEQFF

V: TRBV20-1
J: TRBJ1-1
size: once
D: .
DNA: TGCAGTCACCAACTAGGAACTGAAGCTTTCTTT
CDR3: CSHQLGTEAFF

V: TRBV25-1
J: TRBJ2-5
size: .
D: .
DNA: TGTGCCAGCAGTGATCCCCAAGAGACCCAGTACTTC
CDR3: CASSDPQETQYF

V: TRBV5-4
J: TRBJ2-3
size: .
D: TRBD1
DNA: TGTGCCAGCAGCTATGGGACAGACGCCCTCACAGATACGCAGTATTTT
CDR3: CASSYGTDALTDTQYF

V: TRBV29-1
J: TRBJ1-2
size: once
D: TRBD1
DNA: TGCAGCTCATCGACAGGGCCCTATGGCTACACCTTC
CDR3: CSSSTGPYGYTF

V: TRBV10-1
J: TRBJ2-5
size: .
D: .
DNA: TGCGCCAGCAGTGAGTCGTTTGGTGACCTTTTTGAGACCCAGTACTTC
CDR3: CASSESFGDLFETQYF

V: TRBV6-1
J: TRBJ1-2
size: few
D: .
DNA: TGTGCCAGCAGTGAAGCACAGGGTTCTAACTATGGCTACACCTTC
CDR3: CASSEAQGSNYGYTF

V: TRBV6-5
J: TRBJ1-1
size: .
D: .
DNA: TGTGCCAGCAGTTACTCCCCTCGTGAAACTGGGGCTTTCTTT
CDR3: CASSYSPRETGAFF

V: TRBV4-1
J: TRBJ2-7
size: .
D: .
DNA: TGCGCCAGCAGCCAAGAGCCGGGCCCCAGCTCCTACGAGCAGTACTTC
CDR3: CASSQEPGPSSYEQYF

V: TRBV6-1
J: TRBJ1-3
size: large
D: TRBD1
DNA: TGTGCCAGCAGCCGGGACAGGGCCTCTGGAAACACCATATATTTT
CDR3: CASSRDRASGNTIYF

V: TRBV9
J: TRBJ2-5
size: .
D: .
DNA: TGTGCCAGCAGCGTAGCACTGACAGAGACCCAGTACTTC
CDR3: CASSVALTETQYF

V: TRBV30
J: TRBJ2-7
size: .
D: TRBD2
DNA: TGTGCCTGGAGTGTTCCTGTGGGGAGGGGTTCCTACGAGCAGTACTTC
CDR3: CAWSVPVGRGSYEQYF

V: TRBV19
J: TRBJ1-4
size: .
D: .
DNA: TGTGCCAGTGAGAGGGGCGCCAGAGGCGAAAAACTGTTTTTT
CDR3: CASERGARGEKLFF

V: TRBV6-1
J: TRBJ2-7
size: few
D: .
DNA: TGTGCCAGCACCCCGGCGAGGGCGTCCTACGAGCAGTACTTC
CDR3: CASTPARASYEQYF

V: TRBV19
J: TRBJ1-1
size: .
D: .
DNA: TGTGCCAGTAGTCTCGACAGGATAACTGAAGCTTTCTTT
CDR3: CASSLDRITEAFF

V: TRBV30
J: TRBJ2-5
size: .
D: TRBD1
DNA: TGTGCCTGGAGTAGGGCAGGGGGAAGGGAGACCCAGTACTTC
CDR3: CAWSRAGGRETQYF

V: TRBV6-5
J: TRBJ2-2
size: .
D: TRBD1
DNA: TGTGCCAGCAGACGGACAGGGGCCGGGGAGCTGTTTTTT
CDR3: CASRRTGAGELFF

V: TRBV10-3
J: TRBJ2-1
size: .
D: TRBD2
DNA: TGTGCCATCGGGCAATATAGCGGGGAGCAGTTCTTC
CDR3: CAIGQYSGEQFF

V: TRBV7-2
J: TRBJ1-1
size: .
D: .
DNA: TGTGCCAGCAGAACCTGGGACACTGAAGCTTTCTTT
CDR3: CASRTWDTEAFF

V: TRBV6-1
J: TRBJ2-7
size: .
D: .
DNA: TGTGCCAGCAGTGAAATGACGGTGAGCTCCTACGAGCAGTACTTC
CDR3: CASSEMTVSSYEQYF

V: TRBV11-3
J: TRBJ2-5
size: .
D: TRBD2
DNA: TGTGCCAGCAAGCAACGACTAGCGGGAGAGGGAGAGACCCAGTACTTC
CDR3: CASKQRLAGEGETQYF

V: TRBV27
J: TRBJ2-3
size: .
D: .
DNA: TGTGCCAGCAAAAAGGACAGCACAGATACGCAGTATTTT
CDR3: CASKKDSTDTQYF

V: TRBV5-6
J: TRBJ2-3
size: .
D: .
DNA: TGTGCCAGCAGCTTGGCCAAGTCTAAATTCACAGATACGCAGTATTTT
CDR3: CASSLAKSKFTDTQYF

V: TRBV2
J: TRBJ1-5
size: few
D: .
DNA: TGTGCCAGCAGTGAAGCGGTGGGGGAGCAGCCCCAGCATTTT
CDR3: CASSEAVGEQPQHF